One T cell receptor (beta chain) is described in this entry. Repertoires were generated with immunoSEQ multiplex PCR, while TCRdb's copy carries only in-frame clones and drops some. The sample has 350,000 to 400,000 clones; roughly 84% are singletons. Trimming took 4 bases from V and 1 from J, leaving 10 bases between them. The CDR3 is 14 residues long. The germline gives CDR1 SGHRS, CDR2 YFSETQ. This record belongs to a study of blood T cell repertoires in COVID-19. About the study: Specimens from acute and convalescent COVID-19 originated in the United States, Italy and Spain.

Recovered status in Cohort 3 required two negative PCRs, clearance, or symptom resolution. The chain has TRBV5-1 and TRBJ2-3, with a tentative D call TRBD2 (5 bases). The clonotype comes from a young woman who had recovered from COVID-19. The sample was PBMCs or T cells enriched from blood (not recorded which). CDR3: CASSPDSGTDTQYF. DNA of the CDR3: TGCGCCAGCAGCCCGGATAGCGGCACAGATACGCAGTATTTT.